The clone carrying this TCR beta chain was found many times. RNA transcripts served as the template for amplifying TCR beta CDR3 regions. The HTBI set primed first-round TCR CDR3 RT-PCR. One entry per CDR3 protein, called by TCRdb with MiXCR from the multiplex PCR reads. The sample contains 450,000 to 650,000 distinct CDR3 sequences, less than 25% of which appear only once. These data come from a study of T cells in Graves' hyperthyroidism and ophthalmopathy. Overall study: Pretreatment peripheral blood was obtained at initial diagnosis.

The CDR3 covers 15 residues. V lost 5 bases, J lost 3 bases, and 7 bases stayed unmatched. Germline CDR1 SGHVS, CDR2 FQNEAQ. The chain has TRBV7-8 and TRBJ2-7, with 10 bases matching TRBD1. This receptor was identified in a man between 18 and 35 years old with Graves' hyperthyroidism. Material for sequencing was blood. The CDR3 loop reads CASSPPGQGLYEQYF. In nucleotides, the CDR3 is TGTGCCAGCAGCCCTCCGGGACAGGGGCTCTACGAGCAGTACTTC.